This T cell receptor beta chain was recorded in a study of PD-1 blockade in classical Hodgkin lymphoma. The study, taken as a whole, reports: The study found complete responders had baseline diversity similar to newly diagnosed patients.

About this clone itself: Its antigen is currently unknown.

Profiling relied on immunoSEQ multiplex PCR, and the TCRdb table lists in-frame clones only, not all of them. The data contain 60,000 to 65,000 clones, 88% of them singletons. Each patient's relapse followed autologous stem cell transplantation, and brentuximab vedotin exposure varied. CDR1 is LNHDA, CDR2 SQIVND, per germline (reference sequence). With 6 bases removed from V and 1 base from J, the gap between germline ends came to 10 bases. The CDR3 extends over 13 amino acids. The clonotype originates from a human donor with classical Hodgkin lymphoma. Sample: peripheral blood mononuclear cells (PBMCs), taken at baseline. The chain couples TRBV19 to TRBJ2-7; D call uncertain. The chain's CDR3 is CASRAAASYEQYF. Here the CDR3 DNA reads TGTGCCAGTAGGGCGGCGGCATCCTACGAGCAGTACTTC.